One sample yielded the 21 T cell receptor beta chains listed below, sequenced in a study of regulatory T cells in long-lasting Graves disease. Sequencing libraries for TCR beta were prepared with iRepertoire HTBI primers and Arm-PCR of CDR3 regions. TCRdb reprocessed the multiplex PCR reads with MiXCR, giving one entry per CDR3 protein. Of about 620,000 distinct CDR3 sequences in the sample, roughly 16% are singletons; the top ten hold more than 15%. The sample's time point: newly diagnosed GD, antithyroid drugs for less than 3 months. PBMCs provided the RNA from which the TCR library was made. These data were also filed under a second study, of T cells in Graves' hyperthyroidism and ophthalmopathy.

This specimen was peripheral blood mononuclear cells (PBMCs), taken at new diagnosis, from a patient treated with antithyroid drugs. All receptors derive from a woman aged 25 to 39 with Graves disease.

V usage is TRBV7-9 and J usage is TRBJ2-5; D is unclear. Germline CDR1 is SEHNR and CDR2 is FQNEAQ (reference sequence). The ends were cut back, 4 bases at V and 0 bases at J, with 15 bases in the middle. The CDR3 spans 16 residues. CDR3 protein: CASSSPRASYQETQYF. The CDR3 DNA reads as TGTGCCAGCAGCTCCCCCCGAGCCTCGTACCAAGAGACCCAGTACTTC.

In its sample, this clonotype was seen many times. The chain is built from TRBV15 and TRBJ2-5; 7 bases agree with TRBD1. The CDR3 has 15 residues. V dropped 5 bases and J dropped 1; count of bases not matched to a gene: 7. Germline V gene data show CDR1 as LNHNV and CDR2 as YYDKDF (reference sequence). The CDR3 sequence: CATSVFRDSQETQYF. The CDR3 DNA sequence: TGTGCCACCAGCGTATTCCGGGACAGCCAAGAGACCCAGTACTTC.

This clonotype was seen more than once but under ten times. The chain carries TRBV15 and TRBJ1-1; a possible D gene is TRBD1 (6 bases). Germline V gives CDR1 LNHNV, CDR2 YYDKDF (reference sequence). Trimming left V 0 bases short and J 11 bases short, with 16 bases between. This CDR3 has 14 amino acids. As DNA, the CDR3 is TGTGCCACCAGCAGAGATTTGCGAGGGGGGGGGGCTTTCTTT. Translated: CATSRDLRGGGAFF.

Of note for this clonotype: A junction boundary mismatches the germline segment, possibly from a read error. The rearrangement joins TRBV24-1 to TRBJ2-1; D remains unclear. CDR3 length equals 15 residues. CDR1 is KGHDR and CDR2 is SFDVKD in the germline V gene. The CDR3 DNA is TGTGCCACCGGTGATTCCCTGACGGACTACAATGAGCAGTTCTTC. The encoded protein is CATGDSLTDYNEQFF.

This clonotype was observed a few times. This chain connects TRBV6-1 to TRBJ2-1, with TRBD1 as a possible D gene (5 bases). Trimming removed 2 bases from V and 8 bases from J, with 10 bases in between. CDR1 MNHNS and CDR2 SASEGT come from the germline V gene. This CDR3 comprises 13 residues. This CDR3 reads CASSEFKGDEQFF. CDR3 in DNA: TGTGCCAGCAGTGAATTCAAAGGGGATGAGCAGTTCTTC.

This clonotype came up many times. The rearrangement links TRBV28 to TRBJ2-3, with D unclear. Trimming stripped 8 bases from V and 0 bases from J, with 6 bases between. CDR1 MDHEN and CDR2 SYDVKM come from the germline V gene. The CDR3 has 12 amino acids. The CDR3 nucleotides read TGTGCCAGCGGCGGAAGCACAGATACGCAGTATTTT. Protein: CASGGSTDTQYF.

The chain joins TRBV18 to TRBJ2-7; no clear D gene. Between the trimmed V and J ends, which lost 2 bases and 4 bases, there was a span of 12 bases. The germline CDR1 and CDR2 sequences are KGHSH and LQKENI. This CDR3 spans 14 amino acids. The CDR3 protein is CASSPETYDYEQYF. The CDR3 nucleotides read TGTGCCAGCTCACCAGAGACATACGATTACGAGCAGTACTTC. Using reference TRBV18 and TRBJ2-7 for the parts outside the CDR3, the full variable domain is NAGVMQNPRHLVRRRGQEARLRCSPMKGHSHVYWYRQLPEEGLKFMVYLQKENIIDESGMPKERFSAEFPKEGPSILRIQQVVRGDSAAYFCASSPETYDYEQYFGPGTRLTVT.

This clonotype has at least ten counts. CDR3 DNA sequence: TGCAGCGTTGTAGGAATTCGCTCCTACGAGCAGTACTTC. This sequence encodes CSVVGIRSYEQYF. The V call is TRBV29-1, the J call TRBJ2-7; D is unclear. The CDR3 spans 13 residues. The germline V gene has CDR1 SQVTM and CDR2 ANQGSEA. The V and J ends lost 4 bases and 0 bases respectively, with 10 bases between them.

The chain carries TRBV10-2 and TRBJ1-1, with 12 bases identical to TRBD1. Losses at the gene ends were 6 bases for V and 4 bases for J; bases not matched to a gene: 3. Looked up from germline, CDR1 is WSHSY and CDR2 is SAAADI. This CDR3 spans 14 amino acids. In nucleotides, the CDR3 is TGCGCCAGCAGGGGGACAGGGGGCGGCACTGAAGCTTTCTTT. Protein product: CASRGTGGGTEAFF.

This clonotype was observed many times. The chain combines TRBV7-2 with TRBJ2-7; TRBD1 or TRBD2 may be the D gene (5 bases each). The CDR3 totals 14 residues. Deletions cut 1 base from V and 6 bases from J, with 13 bases between. In germline, CDR1 is SGHTA, CDR2 FQGNSA. CDR3 region: CASSLETAGGEQYF. The CDR3 nucleotides read TGTGCCAGCAGCTTAGAGACGGCTGGGGGCGAGCAGTACTTC.

This clonotype was detected many times. The J gene is TRBJ2-2, the V gene TRBV9; D may be TRBD2 (5 bases). This CDR3 has 17 amino acids. From germline, CDR1 is SGDLS and CDR2 YYNGEE. V was cut by 3 bases and J by 0 bases, with 15 bases left in between. CDR3 sequence (DNA): TGTGCCAGCAGCGAAGATCTGGGAGCCACGAACACCGGGGAGCTGTTTTTT. Translating it yields CASSEDLGATNTGELFF.

This clonotype was counted many times. The chain recombines TRBV28 with TRBJ1-2; D perhaps matches TRBD1 (5 bases). V dropped 2 bases and J dropped 5 bases, with 9 bases sitting between them. From germline, CDR1 is MDHEN and CDR2 SYDVKM. This CDR3 spans 13 amino acids. The CDR3 DNA reads TGTGCCAGCAGTTTACAGGGCACATATGGCTACACCTTC. Residues: CASSLQGTYGYTF.

This clonotype has a count of ten or more. The CDR3 loop is CASSEGAWGTEAFF. The CDR3 DNA reads as TGTGCCAGCAGCGAGGGGGCGTGGGGCACTGAAGCTTTCTTT. V usage is TRBV7-2 and J usage is TRBJ1-1; 7 positions match TRBD1. CDR3 length equals 14 residues. Germline-derived CDR1 and CDR2 are SGHTA and FQGNSA. The V and J ends lost 5 bases and 4 bases, in that order; junction bases with no gene match: 7.

This clonotype was seen many times. The V call is TRBV28, the J call TRBJ2-7, with D hard to call. The V end was cut by 6 bases, the J end by 3 bases, with 6 bases between. This CDR3 is built from 11 residues. Germline CDR1 is MDHEN and CDR2 is SYDVKM. The CDR3 loop reads CASSFLYEQYF. Written as DNA, the CDR3 is TGTGCCAGCAGCTTCCTCTACGAGCAGTACTTC.

V and J are TRBV4-2 and TRBJ2-3; D remains unclear. Trimming shortened V by 5 bases and J by 10 bases, and 13 bases separated the two germline ends. Germline values: CDR1 LGHNA, CDR2 YNFKEQ. This CDR3 spans 12 amino acids. Here the CDR3 reads CASSKLGSAQYF. The CDR3 bases are TGTGCCAGCAGCAAGCTAGGAAGCGCGCAGTATTTT.

Remarks on this clonotype: This clone may be a read error of a much larger clone one base away. This rearrangement joins TRBV6-2 or TRBV6-3 to TRBJ2-7; unclear D gene. Germline V lookup: CDR1 MNHEY, CDR2 SVGEGT. The CDR3 has 12 residues. CDR3 DNA: TGTGCCAGCACCGACCGAACCTACGAGCGGTACTTC. Its protein is CASTDRTYERYF.

This clonotype occurred many times. CDR3 sequence reads: CSARVQPGGTDTQYF. CDR3 sequence (DNA): TGCAGTGCTAGAGTCCAGCCAGGAGGCACAGATACGCAGTATTTT. The chain joins TRBV20-1 to TRBJ2-3, with D unclear. Trimming stripped 1 base from V and 1 base from J, with 12 bases between. CDR1 and CDR2 from the germline V gene are DFQATT and SNEGSKA (reference sequence). The CDR3 contains 15 residues.

The rearrangement links TRBV7-9 to TRBJ2-3, with D tentatively TRBD1 or TRBD2 (5 bases each). V was cut by 5 bases and J by 1 base, with 25 bases left in between. The CDR3 loop spans 19 amino acids. Germline V gives CDR1 SEHNR, CDR2 FQNEAQ (reference sequence). The CDR3 loop reads CASSRPGANPPPGTDTQYF. DNA for the CDR3: TGTGCCAGCAGCCGACCCGGGGCAAACCCCCCGCCCGGCACAGATACGCAGTATTTT.

This clonotype appeared many times. J is TRBJ1-1 and V is TRBV30; maybe TRBD1 (5 bases). Trimming removed 8 bases from V and 0 bases from J, with 10 bases in between. The CDR3 sequence is 12 residues long. Germline V gene data show CDR1 as GTSNPN and CDR2 as SVGIG (reference sequence). CDR3 nucleotides: TGTGCCGGACGACAGATGAACACTGAAGCTTTCTTT. Its translation: CAGRQMNTEAFF.

This clonotype was recorded many times. The chain employs TRBV7-3 and TRBJ2-1; D possibly corresponds to TRBD2 (6 bases). Deletions cut 5 bases from V and 8 bases from J, with 16 bases between. Germline V gene lookup returns CDR1 SGHTA and CDR2 FQGTGA. This CDR3 has 14 amino acids. The CDR3 DNA reads TGTGCCAGCAGCCCGACTAGTGGGGTGGATGAGCAGTTCTTC. Encoded protein: CASSPTSGVDEQFF.

This clonotype was counted a few times. The chain uses TRBV11-2 and TRBJ2-2; no firm D call. Germline loops: CDR1 SGHAT, CDR2 FQNNGV. Between the trimmed V and J ends, which lost 1 base and 0 bases, there was a span of 9 bases. The CDR3 is made up of 16 amino acids. CDR3: CASSLGWLANTGELFF. CDR3 bases: TGTGCCAGCAGCTTAGGGTGGCTCGCGAACACCGGGGAGCTGTTTTTT.